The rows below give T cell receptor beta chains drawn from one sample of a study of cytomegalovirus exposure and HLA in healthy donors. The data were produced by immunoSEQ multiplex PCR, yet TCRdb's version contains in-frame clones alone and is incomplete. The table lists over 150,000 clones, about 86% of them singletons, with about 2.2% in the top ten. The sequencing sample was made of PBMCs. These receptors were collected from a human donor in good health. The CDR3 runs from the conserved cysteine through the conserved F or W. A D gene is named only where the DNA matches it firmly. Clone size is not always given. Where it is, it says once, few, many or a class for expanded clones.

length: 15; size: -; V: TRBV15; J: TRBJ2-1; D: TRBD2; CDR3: CATSPHSGTYNEQFF; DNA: TGTGCCACCAGCCCACATAGCGGGACTTACAATGAGCAGTTCTTC
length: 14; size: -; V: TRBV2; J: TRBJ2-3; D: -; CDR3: CASFGSRGPDTQYF; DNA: TGTGCCAGCTTCGGGTCCAGGGGCCCAGATACGCAGTATTTT
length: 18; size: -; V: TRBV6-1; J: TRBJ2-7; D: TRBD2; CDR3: CASSERPNWGGSSYEQYF; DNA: TGTGCCAGCAGTGAAAGGCCTAATTGGGGGGGATCCTCCTACGAGCAGTACTTC
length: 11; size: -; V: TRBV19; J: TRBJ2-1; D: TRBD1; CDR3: CASRNQLDRVF; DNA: TGTGCCAGTAGGAACCAACTAGACAGGGTCTTC
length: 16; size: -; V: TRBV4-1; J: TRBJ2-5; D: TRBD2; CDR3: CASSQVPAGVRETQYF; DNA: TGCGCCAGCAGCCAAGTGCCAGCGGGGGTTCGTGAGACCCAGTACTTC
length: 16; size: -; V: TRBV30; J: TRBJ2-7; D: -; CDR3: CAWSPRMTRFIYEQYF; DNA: TGTGCCTGGAGTCCCCGAATGACACGTTTTATCTACGAGCAGTACTTC
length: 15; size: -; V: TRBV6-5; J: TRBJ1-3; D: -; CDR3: CASSYSKIAGNTIYF; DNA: TGTGCCAGCAGTTACTCGAAGATAGCCGGAAACACCATATATTTT
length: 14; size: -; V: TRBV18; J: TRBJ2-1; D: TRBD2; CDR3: CASSPLAGLNEQFF; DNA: TGTGCCAGCTCACCCTTAGCGGGTCTCAATGAGCAGTTCTTC
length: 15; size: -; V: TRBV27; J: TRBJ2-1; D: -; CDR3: CASRLIPTNYNEQFF; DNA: TGTGCCAGCAGACTGATCCCTACGAACTACAATGAGCAGTTCTTC
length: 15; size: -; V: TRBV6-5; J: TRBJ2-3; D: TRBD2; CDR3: CASSYSGGAADTQYF; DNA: TGTGCCAGCAGTTACAGCGGGGGGGCGGCAGATACGCAGTATTTT
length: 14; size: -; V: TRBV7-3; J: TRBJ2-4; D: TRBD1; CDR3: CASSSTGGKNIQYF; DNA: TGTGCCAGCAGCTCGACAGGGGGGAAAAACATTCAGTACTTC
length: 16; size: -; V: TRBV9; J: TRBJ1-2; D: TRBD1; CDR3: CASSWDRGNPNYGYTF; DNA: TGTGCCAGCAGCTGGGACAGGGGTAATCCTAACTATGGCTACACCTTC
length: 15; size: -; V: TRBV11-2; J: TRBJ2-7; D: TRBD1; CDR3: CASSIRGSRADEQYF; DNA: TGTGCCAGCAGTATCAGGGGGTCCAGGGCGGACGAGCAGTACTTC
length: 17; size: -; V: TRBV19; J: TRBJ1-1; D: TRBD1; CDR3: CASSLTIPDRVNTEAFF; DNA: TGTGCCAGTAGCCTCACGATTCCGGACAGGGTGAACACTGAAGCTTTCTTT
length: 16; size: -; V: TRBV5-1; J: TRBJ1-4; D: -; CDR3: CASTTGRLATNEKLFF; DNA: TGCGCCAGCACAACAGGAAGACTAGCAACTAATGAAAAACTGTTTTTT
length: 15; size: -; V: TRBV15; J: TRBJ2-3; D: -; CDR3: CATSGYLVSADTQYF; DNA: TGTGCCACCAGCGGATATCTAGTCTCCGCAGATACGCAGTATTTT
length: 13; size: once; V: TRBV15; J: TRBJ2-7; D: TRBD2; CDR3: CATSKRGSYEQYF; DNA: TGTGCCACCAGCAAGCGGGGGTCCTACGAGCAGTACTTC
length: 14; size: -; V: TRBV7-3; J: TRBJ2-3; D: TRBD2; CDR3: CASSSRGVTDTQYF; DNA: TGTGCCAGCAGCTCCCGGGGGGTCACAGATACGCAGTATTTT
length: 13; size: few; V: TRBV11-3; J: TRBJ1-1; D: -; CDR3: CASSARVPKGAFF; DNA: TGTGCCAGCAGCGCCCGGGTCCCCAAAGGAGCTTTCTTT
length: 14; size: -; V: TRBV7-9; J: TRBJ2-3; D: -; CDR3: CASSHGGSTDTQYF; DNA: TGTGCCAGCAGCCACGGGGGAAGCACAGATACGCAGTATTTT
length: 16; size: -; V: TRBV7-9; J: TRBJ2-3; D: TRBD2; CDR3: CASSLGRIAGSDTQYF; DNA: TGTGCCAGCAGCTTAGGGCGCATAGCGGGCTCAGATACGCAGTATTTT
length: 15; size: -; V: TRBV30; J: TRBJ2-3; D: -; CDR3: CAWSRRAGRTDTQYF; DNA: TGTGCCTGGAGTCGCCGGGCGGGACGCACAGATACGCAGTATTTT
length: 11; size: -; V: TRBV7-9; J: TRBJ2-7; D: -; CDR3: CASSSTGSQYF; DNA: TGTGCCAGCAGTAGTACGGGGTCCCAGTACTTC
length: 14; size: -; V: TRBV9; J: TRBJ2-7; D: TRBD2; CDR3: CASSVGGGTYEQYF; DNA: TGTGCCAGCAGCGTTGGGGGGGGTACCTACGAGCAGTACTTC